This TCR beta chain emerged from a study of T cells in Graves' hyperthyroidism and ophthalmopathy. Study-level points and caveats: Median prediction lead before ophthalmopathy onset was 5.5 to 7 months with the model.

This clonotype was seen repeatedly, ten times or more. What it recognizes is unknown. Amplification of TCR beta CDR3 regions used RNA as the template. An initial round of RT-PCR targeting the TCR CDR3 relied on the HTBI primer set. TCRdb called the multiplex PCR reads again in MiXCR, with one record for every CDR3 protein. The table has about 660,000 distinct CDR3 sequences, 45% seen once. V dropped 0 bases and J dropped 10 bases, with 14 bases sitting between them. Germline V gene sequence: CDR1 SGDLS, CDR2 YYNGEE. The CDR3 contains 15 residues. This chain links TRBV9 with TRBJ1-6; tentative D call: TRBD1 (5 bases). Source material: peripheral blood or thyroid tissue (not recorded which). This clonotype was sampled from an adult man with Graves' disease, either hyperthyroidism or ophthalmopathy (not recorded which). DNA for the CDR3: TGTGCCAGCAGCGTAGCTGGTCAGGGTAGCTCACCCCTCCACTTT. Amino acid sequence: CASSVAGQGSSPLHF.